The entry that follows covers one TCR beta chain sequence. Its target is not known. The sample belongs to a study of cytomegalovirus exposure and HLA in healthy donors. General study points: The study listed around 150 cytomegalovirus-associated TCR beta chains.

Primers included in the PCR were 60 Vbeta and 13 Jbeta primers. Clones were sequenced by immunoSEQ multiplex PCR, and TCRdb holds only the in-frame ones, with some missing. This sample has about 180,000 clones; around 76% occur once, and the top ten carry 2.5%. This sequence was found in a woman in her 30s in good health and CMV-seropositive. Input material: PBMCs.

CDR3 amino acids: CASSPSPGQMNTEAFF. The CDR3 DNA follows: TGTGCCAGCAGCCCTTCCCCGGGACAGATGAACACTGAAGCTTTCTTT. The chain is built from TRBV5-6 and TRBJ1-1; the match to TRBD1 covers 7 bases. CDR1 and CDR2 from the germline V gene are SGHDT and YYEEEE. Trimming at V came to 4 bases and at J to 0 bases, leaving 9 bases not matched to a gene. CDR3 length equals 16 residues.